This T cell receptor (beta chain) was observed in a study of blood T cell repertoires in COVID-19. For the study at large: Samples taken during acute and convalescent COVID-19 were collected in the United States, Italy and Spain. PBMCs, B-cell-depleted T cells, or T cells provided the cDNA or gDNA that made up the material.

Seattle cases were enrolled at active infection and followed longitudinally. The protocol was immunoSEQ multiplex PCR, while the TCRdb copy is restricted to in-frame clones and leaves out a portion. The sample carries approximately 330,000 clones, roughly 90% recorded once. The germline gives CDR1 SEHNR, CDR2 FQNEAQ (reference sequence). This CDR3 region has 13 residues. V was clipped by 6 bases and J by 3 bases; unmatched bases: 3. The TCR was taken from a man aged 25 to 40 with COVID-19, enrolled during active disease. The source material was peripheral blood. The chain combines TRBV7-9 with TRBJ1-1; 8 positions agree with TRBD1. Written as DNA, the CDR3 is TGTGCCAGCAGGGTACAGGGGGACACTGAAGCTTTCTTT. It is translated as CASRVQGDTEAFF.